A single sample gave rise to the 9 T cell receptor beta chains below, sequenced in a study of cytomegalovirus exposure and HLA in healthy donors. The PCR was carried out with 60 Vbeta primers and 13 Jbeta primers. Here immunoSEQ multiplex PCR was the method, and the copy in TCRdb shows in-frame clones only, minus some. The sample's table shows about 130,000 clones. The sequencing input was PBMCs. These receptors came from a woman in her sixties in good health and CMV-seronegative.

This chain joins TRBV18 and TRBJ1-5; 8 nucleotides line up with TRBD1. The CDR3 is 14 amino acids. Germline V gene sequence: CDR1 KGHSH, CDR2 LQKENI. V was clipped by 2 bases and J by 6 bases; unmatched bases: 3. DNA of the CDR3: TGTGCCAGCTCACCAGGACAGGGTTTTCAGCCCCAGCATTTT. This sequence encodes CASSPGQGFQPQHF.

CDR3 nucleotide sequence: TGTGCCAGCAGCCTGGACAGTAGCAATCAGCCCCAGCATTTT. Protein product: CASSLDSSNQPQHF. The chain links TRBV7-8 to TRBJ1-5, with a possible D match to TRBD1 (6 bases). CDR1 and CDR2 from the germline V gene are SGHVS and FQNEAQ. The CDR3 has 14 residues. V dropped 5 bases and J dropped 0 bases, with 8 bases sitting between them.

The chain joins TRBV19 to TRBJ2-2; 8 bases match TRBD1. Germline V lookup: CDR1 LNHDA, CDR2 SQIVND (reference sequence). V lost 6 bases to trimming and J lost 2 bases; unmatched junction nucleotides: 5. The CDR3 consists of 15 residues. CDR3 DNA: TGTGCCAGTAGGGCGGACAGGGTAAACACCGGGGAGCTGTTTTTT. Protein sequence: CASRADRVNTGELFF.

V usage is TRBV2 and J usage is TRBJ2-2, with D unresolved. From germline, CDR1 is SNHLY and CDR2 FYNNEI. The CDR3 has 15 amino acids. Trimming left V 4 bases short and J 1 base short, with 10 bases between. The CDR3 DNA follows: TGTGCCAGCAGTGGGTACAGCCTGAACACCGGGGAGCTGTTTTTT. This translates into CASSGYSLNTGELFF.

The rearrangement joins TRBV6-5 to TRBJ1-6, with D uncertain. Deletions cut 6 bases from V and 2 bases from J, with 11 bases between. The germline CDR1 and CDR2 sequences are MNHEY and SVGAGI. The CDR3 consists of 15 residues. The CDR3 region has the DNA TGTGCCAGCAGACTACGTCTACCCTATAATTCACCCCTCCACTTT. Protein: CASRLRLPYNSPLHF.

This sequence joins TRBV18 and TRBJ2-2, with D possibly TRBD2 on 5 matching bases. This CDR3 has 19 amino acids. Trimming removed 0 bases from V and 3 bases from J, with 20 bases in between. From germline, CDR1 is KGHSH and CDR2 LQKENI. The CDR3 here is CASSPPNGRRVLDTGELFF. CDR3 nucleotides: TGTGCCAGCTCACCACCGAATGGGAGAAGGGTGTTAGACACCGGGGAGCTGTTTTTT.

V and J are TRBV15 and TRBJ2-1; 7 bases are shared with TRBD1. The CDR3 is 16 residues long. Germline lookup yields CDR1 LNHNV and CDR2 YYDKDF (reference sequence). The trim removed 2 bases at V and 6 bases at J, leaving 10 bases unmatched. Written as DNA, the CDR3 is TGTGCCACCAGCAGAAAAGACAGGGCAGGGGGCAATGAGCAGTTCTTC. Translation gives CATSRKDRAGGNEQFF.

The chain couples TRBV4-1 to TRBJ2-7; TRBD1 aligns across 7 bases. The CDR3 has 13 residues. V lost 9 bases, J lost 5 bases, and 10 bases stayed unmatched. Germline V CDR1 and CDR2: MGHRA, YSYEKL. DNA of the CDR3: TGCGCCAGTGGCCAGGGGGTCCTGGACGAGCAGTACTTC. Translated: CASGQGVLDEQYF.

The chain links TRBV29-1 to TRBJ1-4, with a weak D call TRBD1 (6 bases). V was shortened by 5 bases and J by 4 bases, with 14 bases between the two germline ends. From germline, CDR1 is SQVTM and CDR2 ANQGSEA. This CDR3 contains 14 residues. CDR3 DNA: TGCAGCGTTTTCGGGGGGGCGGTTAATGAAAAACTGTTTTTT. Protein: CSVFGGAVNEKLFF. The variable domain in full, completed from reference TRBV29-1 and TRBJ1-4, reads SAVISQKPSRDICQRGTSLTIQCQVDSQVTMMFWYRQQPGQSLTLIATANQGSEATYESGFVIDKFPISRPNLTFSTLTVSNMSPEDSSIYLCSVFGGAVNEKLFFGSGTQLSVL.